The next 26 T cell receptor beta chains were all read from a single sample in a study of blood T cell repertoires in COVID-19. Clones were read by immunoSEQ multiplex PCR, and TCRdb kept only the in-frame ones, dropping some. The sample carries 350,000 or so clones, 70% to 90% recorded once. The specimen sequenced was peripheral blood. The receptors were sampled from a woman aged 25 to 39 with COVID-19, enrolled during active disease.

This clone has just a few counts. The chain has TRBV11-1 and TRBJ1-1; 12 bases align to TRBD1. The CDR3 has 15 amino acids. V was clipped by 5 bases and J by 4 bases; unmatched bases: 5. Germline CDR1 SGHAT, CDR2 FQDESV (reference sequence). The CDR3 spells CASSRGQGARTEAFF. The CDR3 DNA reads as TGTGCCAGCAGCCGGGGACAGGGGGCGCGCACTGAAGCTTTCTTT.

The DNA of the CDR3 is TGTGCCAGCAGTCCGACTAGCGGGTCGTTCGATGAGCAGTTCTTC. Translated, it gives CASSPTSGSFDEQFF. This chain uses TRBV6-5 with TRBJ2-1; 10 bases match TRBD2. The CDR3 is 15 residues long. Losses at the gene ends were 5 bases for V and 8 bases for J; bases not matched to a gene: 9. Per the germline V gene, CDR1 is MNHEY and CDR2 is SVGAGI.

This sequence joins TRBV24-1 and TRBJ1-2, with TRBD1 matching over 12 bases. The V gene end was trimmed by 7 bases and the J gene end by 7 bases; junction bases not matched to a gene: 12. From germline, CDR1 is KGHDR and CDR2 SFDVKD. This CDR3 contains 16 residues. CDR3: CATSPGQGASLAGYTF. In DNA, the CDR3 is TGTGCCACCAGCCCGGGACAGGGGGCTTCTTTGGCTGGCTACACCTTC.

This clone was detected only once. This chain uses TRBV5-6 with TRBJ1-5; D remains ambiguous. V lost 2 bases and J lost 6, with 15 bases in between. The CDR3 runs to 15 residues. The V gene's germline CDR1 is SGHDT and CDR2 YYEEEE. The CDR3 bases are TGTGCCAGCAGCTTTGGCAGTAATTCTCTTCAGCCCCAGCATTTT. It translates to CASSFGSNSLQPQHF.

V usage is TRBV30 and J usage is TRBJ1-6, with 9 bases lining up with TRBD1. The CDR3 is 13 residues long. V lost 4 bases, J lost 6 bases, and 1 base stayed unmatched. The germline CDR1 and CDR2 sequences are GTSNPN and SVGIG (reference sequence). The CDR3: CAWTDRGNSPLHF. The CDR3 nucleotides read TGTGCCTGGACGGACAGGGGTAATTCACCCCTCCACTTT. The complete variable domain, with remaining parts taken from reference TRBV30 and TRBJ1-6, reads SQTIHQWPATLVQPVGSPLSLECTVEGTSNPNLYWYRQAAGRGLQLLFYSVGIGQISSEVPQNLSASRPQDRQFILSSKKLLLSDSGFYLCAWTDRGNSPLHFGNGTRLTVT.

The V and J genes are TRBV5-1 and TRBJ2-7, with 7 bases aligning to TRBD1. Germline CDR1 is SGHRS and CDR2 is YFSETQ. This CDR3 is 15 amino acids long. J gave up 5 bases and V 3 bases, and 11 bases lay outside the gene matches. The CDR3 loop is CASSYAPGQPNEQYF. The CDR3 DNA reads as TGCGCCAGCAGCTACGCCCCGGGACAGCCTAACGAGCAGTACTTC. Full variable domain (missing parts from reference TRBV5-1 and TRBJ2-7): KAGVTQTPRYLIKTRGQQVTLSCSPISGHRSVSWYQQTPGQGLQFLFEYFSETQRNKGNFPGRFSGRQFSNSRSEMNVSTLELGDSALYLCASSYAPGQPNEQYFGPGTRLTVT.

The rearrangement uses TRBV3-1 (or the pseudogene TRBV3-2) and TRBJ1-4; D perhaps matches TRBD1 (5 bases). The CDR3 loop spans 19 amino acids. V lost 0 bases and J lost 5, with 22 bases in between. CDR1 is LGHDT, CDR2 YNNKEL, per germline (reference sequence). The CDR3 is CASSQERWQGSPSNEKLFF. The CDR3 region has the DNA TGTGCCAGCAGCCAAGAACGATGGCAGGGATCCCCTTCCAATGAAAAACTGTTTTTT.

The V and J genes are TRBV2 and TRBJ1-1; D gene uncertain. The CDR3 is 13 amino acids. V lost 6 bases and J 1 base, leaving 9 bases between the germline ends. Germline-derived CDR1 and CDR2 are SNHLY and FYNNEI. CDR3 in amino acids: CASRVNGNTEAFF. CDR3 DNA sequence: TGTGCCAGCAGAGTAAACGGGAACACTGAAGCTTTCTTT.

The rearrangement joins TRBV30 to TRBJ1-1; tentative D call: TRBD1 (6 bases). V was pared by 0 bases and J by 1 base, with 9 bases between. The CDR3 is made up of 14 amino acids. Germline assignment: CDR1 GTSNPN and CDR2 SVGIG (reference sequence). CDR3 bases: TGTGCCTGGAGTGTAACGGGACAGAACACTGAAGCTTTCTTT. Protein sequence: CAWSVTGQNTEAFF.

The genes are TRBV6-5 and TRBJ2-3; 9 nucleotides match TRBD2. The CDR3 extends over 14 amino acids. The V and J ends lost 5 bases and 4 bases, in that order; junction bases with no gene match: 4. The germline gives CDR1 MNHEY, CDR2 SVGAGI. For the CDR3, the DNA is TGTGCCAGCAGTACGGGACTAGCCGCAGATACGCAGTATTTT. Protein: CASSTGLAADTQYF.

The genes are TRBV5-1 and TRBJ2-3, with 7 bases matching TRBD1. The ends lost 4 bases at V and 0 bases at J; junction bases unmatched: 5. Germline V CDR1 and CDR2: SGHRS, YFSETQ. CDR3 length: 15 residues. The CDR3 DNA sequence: TGCGCCAGCAGCCTGGGACAGACTAGCACAGATACGCAGTATTTT. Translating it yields CASSLGQTSTDTQYF.

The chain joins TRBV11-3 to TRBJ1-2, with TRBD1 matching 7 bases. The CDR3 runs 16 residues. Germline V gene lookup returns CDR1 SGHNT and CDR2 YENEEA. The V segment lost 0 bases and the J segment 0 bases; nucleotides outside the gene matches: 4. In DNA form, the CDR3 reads TGTGCCAGCAGCTTAGACCGCAGGGGGGCTAACTATGGCTACACCTTC. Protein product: CASSLDRRGANYGYTF.

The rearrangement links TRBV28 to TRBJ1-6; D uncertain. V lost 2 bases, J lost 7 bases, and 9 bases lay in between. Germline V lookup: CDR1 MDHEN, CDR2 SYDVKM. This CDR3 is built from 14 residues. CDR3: CASSLRHYNSPLHF. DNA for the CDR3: TGTGCCAGCAGTTTAAGACATTACAATTCACCCCTCCACTTT.

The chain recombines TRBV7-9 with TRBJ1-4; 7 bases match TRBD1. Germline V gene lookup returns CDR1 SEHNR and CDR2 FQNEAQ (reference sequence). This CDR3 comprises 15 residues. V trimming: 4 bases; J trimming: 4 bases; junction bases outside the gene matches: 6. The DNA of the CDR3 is TGTGCCAGCAGCTCCGGGACAGCGTTTAATGAAAAACTGTTTTTT. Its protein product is CASSSGTAFNEKLFF.

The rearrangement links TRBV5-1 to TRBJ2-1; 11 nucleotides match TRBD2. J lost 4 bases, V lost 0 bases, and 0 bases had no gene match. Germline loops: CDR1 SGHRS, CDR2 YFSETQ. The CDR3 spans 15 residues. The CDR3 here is CASSLGLAGYNEQFF. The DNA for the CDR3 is TGCGCCAGCAGCTTGGGACTAGCGGGATACAATGAGCAGTTCTTC.

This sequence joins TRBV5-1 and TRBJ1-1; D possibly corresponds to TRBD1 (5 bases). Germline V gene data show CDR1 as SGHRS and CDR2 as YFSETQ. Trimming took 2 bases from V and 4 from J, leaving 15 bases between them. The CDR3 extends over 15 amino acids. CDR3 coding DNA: TGCGCCAGCAGCTTTATGGACGGCGGGGGCACTGAAGCTTTCTTT. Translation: CASSFMDGGGTEAFF. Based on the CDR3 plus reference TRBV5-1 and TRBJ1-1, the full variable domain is KAGVTQTPRYLIKTRGQQVTLSCSPISGHRSVSWYQQTPGQGLQFLFEYFSETQRNKGNFPGRFSGRQFSNSRSEMNVSTLELGDSALYLCASSFMDGGGTEAFFGQGTRLTVV.

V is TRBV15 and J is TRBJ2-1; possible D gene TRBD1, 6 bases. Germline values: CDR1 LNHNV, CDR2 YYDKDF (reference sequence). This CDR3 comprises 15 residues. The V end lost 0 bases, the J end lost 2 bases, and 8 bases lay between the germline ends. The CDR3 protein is CATSRDQGTYNEQFF. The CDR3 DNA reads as TGTGCCACCAGCAGAGATCAGGGGACCTACAATGAGCAGTTCTTC.

DNA for the CDR3: TGTGCCAGCAGCCCCTCGGACAGCTCCTACAATGAGCAGTTCTTC. Its translation is CASSPSDSSYNEQFF. The genes are TRBV7-9 and TRBJ2-1; D is possibly TRBD1 (6 bases). Looked up from germline, CDR1 is SEHNR and CDR2 is FQNEAQ (reference sequence). The length of the CDR3 is 15 residues. Trimming took 5 bases from V and 0 from J, leaving 11 bases between them.

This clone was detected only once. CDR3 residues: CSASTDKSYSPLHF. The DNA of the CDR3 is TGCAGTGCTAGTACCGACAAGAGTTATTCACCCCTCCACTTT. The chain carries TRBV20-1 and TRBJ1-6, with unresolved D. The germline V gene has CDR1 DFQATT and CDR2 SNEGSKA (reference sequence). Trimming removed 3 bases from V and 8 bases from J, with 14 bases in between. There are 14 residues in the CDR3.

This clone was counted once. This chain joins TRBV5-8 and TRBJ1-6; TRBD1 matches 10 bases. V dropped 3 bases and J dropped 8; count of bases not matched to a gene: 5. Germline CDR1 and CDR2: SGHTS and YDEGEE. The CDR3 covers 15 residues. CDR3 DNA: TGTGCCAGCAGCTGGGGGGGACAGGGGTATTCACCCCTCCACTTT. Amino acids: CASSWGGQGYSPLHF.

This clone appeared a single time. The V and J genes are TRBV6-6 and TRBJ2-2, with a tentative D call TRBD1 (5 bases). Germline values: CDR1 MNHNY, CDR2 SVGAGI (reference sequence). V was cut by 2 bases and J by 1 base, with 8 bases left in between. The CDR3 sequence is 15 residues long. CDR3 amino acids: CASSYDRQNTGELFF. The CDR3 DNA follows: TGTGCCAGCAGTTACGACAGACAGAACACCGGGGAGCTGTTTTTT.

The CDR3 spells CAWKPINSNQPQHF. The CDR3 DNA follows: TGTGCCTGGAAGCCAATTAATAGCAATCAGCCCCAGCATTTT. The chain employs TRBV30 and TRBJ1-5; D is undetermined. Germline V gene data show CDR1 as GTSNPN and CDR2 as SVGIG (reference sequence). This CDR3 is 14 amino acids long. V gave up 4 bases and J gave up 0 bases, with 10 bases separating them.

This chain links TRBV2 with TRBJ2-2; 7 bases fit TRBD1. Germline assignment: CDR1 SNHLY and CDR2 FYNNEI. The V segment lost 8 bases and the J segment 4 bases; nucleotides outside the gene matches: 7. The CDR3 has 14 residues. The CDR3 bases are TGTGCCAGCGTGAGGGCAGGGGGCACCGGGGAGCTGTTTTTT. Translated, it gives CASVRAGGTGELFF. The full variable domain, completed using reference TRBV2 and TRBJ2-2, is EPEVTQTPSHQVTQMGQEVILRCVPISNHLYFYWYRQILGQKVEFLVSFYNNEISEKSEIFDDQFSVERPDGSNFTLKIRSTKLEDSAMYFCASVRAGGTGELFFGEGSRLTVL.

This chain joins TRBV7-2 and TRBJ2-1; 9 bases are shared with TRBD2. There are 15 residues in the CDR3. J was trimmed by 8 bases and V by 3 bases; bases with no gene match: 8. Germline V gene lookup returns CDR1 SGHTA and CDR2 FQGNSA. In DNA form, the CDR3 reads TGTGCCAGCAGCTTGAGGCGGGGGGGCCAGTATGAGCAGTTCTTC. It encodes CASSLRRGGQYEQFF.

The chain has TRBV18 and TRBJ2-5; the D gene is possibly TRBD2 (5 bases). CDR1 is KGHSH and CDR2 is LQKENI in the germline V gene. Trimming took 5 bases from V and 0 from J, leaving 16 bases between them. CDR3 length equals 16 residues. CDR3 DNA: TGTGCCAGCTCAGCCCCGCAGAGCGGCTACCAAGAGACCCAGTACTTC. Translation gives CASSAPQSGYQETQYF.

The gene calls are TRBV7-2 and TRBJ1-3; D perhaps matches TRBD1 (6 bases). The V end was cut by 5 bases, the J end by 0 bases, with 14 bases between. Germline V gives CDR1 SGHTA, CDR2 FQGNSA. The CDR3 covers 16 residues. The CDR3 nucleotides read TGTGCCAGCAGCCCCGAGGGGACAAACTCTGGAAACACCATATATTTT. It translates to CASSPEGTNSGNTIYF.